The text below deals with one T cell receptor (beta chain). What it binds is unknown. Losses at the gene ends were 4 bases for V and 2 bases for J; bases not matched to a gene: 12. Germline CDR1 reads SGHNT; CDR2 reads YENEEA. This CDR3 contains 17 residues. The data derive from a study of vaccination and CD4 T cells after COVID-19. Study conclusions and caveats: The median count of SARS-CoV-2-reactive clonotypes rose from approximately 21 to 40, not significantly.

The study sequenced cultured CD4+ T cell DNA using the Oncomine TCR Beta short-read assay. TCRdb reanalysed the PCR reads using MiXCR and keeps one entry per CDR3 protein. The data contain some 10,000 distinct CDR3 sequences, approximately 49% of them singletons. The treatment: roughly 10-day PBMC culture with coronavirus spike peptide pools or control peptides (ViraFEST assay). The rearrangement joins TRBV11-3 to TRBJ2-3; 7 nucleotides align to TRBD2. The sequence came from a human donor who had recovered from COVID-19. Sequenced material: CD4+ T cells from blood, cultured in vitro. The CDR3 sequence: CASSSPIWGGDTDTQYF. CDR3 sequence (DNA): TGTGCCAGCAGCTCGCCGATTTGGGGGGGGGACACAGATACGCAGTATTTT.